Listed below are T cell receptor beta chains from one sample, sequenced in a study of early T cells in non-severe SARS-CoV-2 infection. Using its own MiXCR run on the 5' RACE reads, TCRdb lists one record per CDR3 protein. The sample lists around 77,000 distinct CDR3 sequences; over 4% were seen once. Sequencing used whole blood, obtained at baseline. Receptors originate from an adult who was a healthcare worker with PCR-confirmed SARS-CoV-2 infection or an uninfected control (not recorded which). Each CDR3 is given without its conserved first and last residue. Fields, in order: D gene, clone size, V gene, CDR3 protein. The D gene is left open where the match is weak. Size tells how often a clone was seen (once, few, many) or the class of an expanded clone, and some rows leave it out.

d_gene: TRBD2
abundance: many
v_gene: TRBV19
CDR3aa: ASSSTSGWEPYNEQF

d_gene: -
abundance: -
v_gene: TRBV10-2
CDR3aa: ASSEGSGANVLT

d_gene: TRBD2
abundance: many
v_gene: TRBV11-2
CDR3aa: ASSFLAGGPGEQY

d_gene: TRBD2
abundance: many
v_gene: TRBV11-2
CDR3aa: ASSPGTSGSGYNEQF

d_gene: -
abundance: few
v_gene: TRBV11-2
CDR3aa: ASSLWFGSYNEQF

d_gene: TRBD2
abundance: -
v_gene: TRBV4-1
CDR3aa: ASSRSGLDQETQY

d_gene: TRBD1
abundance: many
v_gene: TRBV20-1
CDR3aa: SATNRGRETQY

d_gene: TRBD2
abundance: -
v_gene: TRBV5-1
CDR3aa: ASSEAGGPREQY

d_gene: -
abundance: many
v_gene: TRBV7-8
CDR3aa: ASSLAEGTQY

d_gene: -
abundance: many
v_gene: TRBV10-3
CDR3aa: AISEGNGYT

d_gene: TRBD1
abundance: many
v_gene: TRBV29-1
CDR3aa: SVELGQGADNEQF

d_gene: -
abundance: few
v_gene: TRBV3-1
CDR3aa: ASSQADLQGGEF

d_gene: TRBD2
abundance: many
v_gene: TRBV7-9
CDR3aa: ASSPTGRAGVNEQF

d_gene: -
abundance: few
v_gene: TRBV2
CDR3aa: ASRVPPGPGP

d_gene: -
abundance: -
v_gene: TRBV29-1
CDR3aa: SGRIQEKLF

d_gene: -
abundance: many
v_gene: TRBV6-5
CDR3aa: ASSYSMGSNQPQH

d_gene: -
abundance: many
v_gene: TRBV15
CDR3aa: ATSPDGNYGYT

d_gene: TRBD2
abundance: -
v_gene: TRBV7-9
CDR3aa: AGGTTTGELF

d_gene: TRBD2
abundance: many
v_gene: TRBV28
CDR3aa: ASSPNSGIYNEQF

d_gene: TRBD1
abundance: many
v_gene: TRBV13
CDR3aa: ASSQGQGRSYNSPLH

d_gene: -
abundance: -
v_gene: TRBV7-6
CDR3aa: ASSLSLDSEKLF

d_gene: -
abundance: -
v_gene: TRBV30
CDR3aa: AWDEGHLEQY

d_gene: -
abundance: few
v_gene: TRBV5-8
CDR3aa: ASSPPEHQRSGNTIY

d_gene: -
abundance: many
v_gene: TRBV21-1
CDR3aa: ASSKPAGFNGYT

d_gene: -
abundance: -
v_gene: TRBV28
CDR3aa: ASSFERLNTGELF

d_gene: TRBD2
abundance: few
v_gene: TRBV29-1
CDR3aa: SVVPSGRLDEQY

d_gene: -
abundance: many
v_gene: TRBV7-2
CDR3aa: ASSLVGQGANSPLH

d_gene: -
abundance: many
v_gene: TRBV7-9
CDR3aa: ASSQDYYEQY

d_gene: -
abundance: few
v_gene: TRBV5-6
CDR3aa: ASSWTGTSEKLF

d_gene: TRBD2
abundance: -
v_gene: TRBV6-5
CDR3aa: ASSYGTSETETQY

d_gene: -
abundance: many
v_gene: TRBV28
CDR3aa: ASSWGSGSPTSEQF

d_gene: -
abundance: -
v_gene: TRBV2
CDR3aa: ASSPPPWDSPLH

d_gene: TRBD1
abundance: many
v_gene: TRBV10-3
CDR3aa: AISETTGGPYNEQF

d_gene: -
abundance: -
v_gene: TRBV18
CDR3aa: ASSPPEGFYGYT

d_gene: TRBD2
abundance: -
v_gene: TRBV7-9
CDR3aa: ASSLTGTSGGNEQF

d_gene: -
abundance: few
v_gene: TRBV6-1
CDR3aa: ASSDTRKNTEAF

d_gene: TRBD2
abundance: -
v_gene: TRBV7-9
CDR3aa: ASSPPEGTRNTGELF

d_gene: TRBD1
abundance: many
v_gene: TRBV7-2
CDR3aa: ASSRWDREVNEQF

d_gene: TRBD2
abundance: many
v_gene: TRBV7-9
CDR3aa: ASSLGSSPGGPSYNEQF

d_gene: -
abundance: many
v_gene: TRBV10-3
CDR3aa: AISEFVSATQY